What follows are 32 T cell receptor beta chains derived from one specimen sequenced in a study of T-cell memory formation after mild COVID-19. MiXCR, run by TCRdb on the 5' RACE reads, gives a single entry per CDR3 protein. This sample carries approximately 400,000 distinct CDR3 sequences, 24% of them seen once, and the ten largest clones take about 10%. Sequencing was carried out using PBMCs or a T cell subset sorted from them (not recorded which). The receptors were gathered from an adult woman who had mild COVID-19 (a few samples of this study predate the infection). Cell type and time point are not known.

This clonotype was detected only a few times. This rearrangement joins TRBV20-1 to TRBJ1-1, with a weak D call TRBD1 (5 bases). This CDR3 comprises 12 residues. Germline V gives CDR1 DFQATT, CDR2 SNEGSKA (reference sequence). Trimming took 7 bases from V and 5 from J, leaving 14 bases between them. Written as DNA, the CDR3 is TGCAGTGTGCGGGACCACCGTACTGAAGCTTTCTTT. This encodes CSVRDHRTEAFF.

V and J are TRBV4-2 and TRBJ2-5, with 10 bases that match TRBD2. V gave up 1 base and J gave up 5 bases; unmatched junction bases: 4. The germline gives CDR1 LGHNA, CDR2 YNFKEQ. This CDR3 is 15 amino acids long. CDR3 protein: CASSQVGLAAETQYF. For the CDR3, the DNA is TGTGCCAGCAGCCAAGTCGGACTAGCGGCCGAGACCCAGTACTTC.

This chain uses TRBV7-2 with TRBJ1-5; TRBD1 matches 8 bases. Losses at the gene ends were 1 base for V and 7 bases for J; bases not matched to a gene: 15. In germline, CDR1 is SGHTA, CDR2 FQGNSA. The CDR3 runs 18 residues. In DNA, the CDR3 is TGTGCCAGCAGCTTAGTAGAGGGAGGACAGGGAAAAGTGCAGCCCCAGCATTTT. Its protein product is CASSLVEGGQGKVQPQHF. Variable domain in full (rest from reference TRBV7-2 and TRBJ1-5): GAGVSQSPSNKVTEKGKDVELRCDPISGHTALYWYRQSLGQGLEFLIYFQGNSAPDKSGLPSDRFSAERTGGSVSTLTIQRTQQEDSAVYLCASSLVEGGQGKVQPQHFGDGTRLSIL.

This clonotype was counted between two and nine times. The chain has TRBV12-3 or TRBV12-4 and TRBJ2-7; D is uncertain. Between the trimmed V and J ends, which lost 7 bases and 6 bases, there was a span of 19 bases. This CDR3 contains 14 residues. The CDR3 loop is CASNWAGESAEQYF. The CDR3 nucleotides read TGTGCCAGCAATTGGGCAGGCGAATCGGCCGAGCAGTACTTC.

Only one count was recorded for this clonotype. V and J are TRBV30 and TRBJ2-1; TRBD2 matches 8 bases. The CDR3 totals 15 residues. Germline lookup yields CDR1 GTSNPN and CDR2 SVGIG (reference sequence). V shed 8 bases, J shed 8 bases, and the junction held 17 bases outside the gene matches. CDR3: CAGSDSGGPNDEQFF. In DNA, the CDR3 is TGTGCCGGTTCCGATTCGGGAGGGCCCAACGATGAGCAGTTCTTC. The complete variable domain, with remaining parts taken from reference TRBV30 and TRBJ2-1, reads SQTIHQWPATLVQPVGSPLSLECTVEGTSNPNLYWYRQAAGRGLQLLFYSVGIGQISSEVPQNLSASRPQDRQFILSSKKLLLSDSGFYLCAGSDSGGPNDEQFFGPGTRLTVL.

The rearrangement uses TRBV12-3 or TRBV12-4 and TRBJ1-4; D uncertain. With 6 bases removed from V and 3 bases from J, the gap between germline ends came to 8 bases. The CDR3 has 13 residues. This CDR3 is CASRDAANEKLFF. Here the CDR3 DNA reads TGTGCCAGCAGAGACGCAGCTAATGAAAAACTGTTTTTT.

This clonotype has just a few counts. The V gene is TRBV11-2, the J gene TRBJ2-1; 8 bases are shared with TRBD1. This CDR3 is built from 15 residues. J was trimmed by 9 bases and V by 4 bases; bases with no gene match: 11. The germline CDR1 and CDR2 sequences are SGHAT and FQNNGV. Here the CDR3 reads CASSSTSTGDPEQFF. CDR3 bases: TGTGCCAGCAGCTCAACATCGACAGGGGACCCTGAGCAGTTCTTC.

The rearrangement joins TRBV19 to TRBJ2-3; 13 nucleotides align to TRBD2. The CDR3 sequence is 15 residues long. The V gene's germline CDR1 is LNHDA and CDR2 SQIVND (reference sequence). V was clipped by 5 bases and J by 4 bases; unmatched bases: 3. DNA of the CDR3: TGTGCCAGTAGTGGACTAGCGGGAGAGGCAGATACGCAGTATTTT. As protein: CASSGLAGEADTQYF.

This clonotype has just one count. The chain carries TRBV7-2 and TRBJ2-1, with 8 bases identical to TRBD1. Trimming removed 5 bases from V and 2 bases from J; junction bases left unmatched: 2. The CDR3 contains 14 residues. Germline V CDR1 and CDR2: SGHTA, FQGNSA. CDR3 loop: CASSRQGTYNEQFF. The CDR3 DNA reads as TGTGCCAGCAGCAGACAGGGGACCTACAATGAGCAGTTCTTC.

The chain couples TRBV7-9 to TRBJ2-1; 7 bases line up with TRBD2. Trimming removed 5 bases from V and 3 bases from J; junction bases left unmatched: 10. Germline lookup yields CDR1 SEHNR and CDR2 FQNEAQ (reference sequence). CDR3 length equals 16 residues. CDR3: CASSPPLGLDYNEQFF. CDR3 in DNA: TGTGCCAGCAGCCCTCCCTTAGGACTAGACTACAATGAGCAGTTCTTC.

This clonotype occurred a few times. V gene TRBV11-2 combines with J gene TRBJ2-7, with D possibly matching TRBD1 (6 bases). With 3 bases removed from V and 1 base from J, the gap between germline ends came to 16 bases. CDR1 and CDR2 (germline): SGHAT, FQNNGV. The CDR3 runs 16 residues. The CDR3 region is CASSFRTVRKSYEQYF. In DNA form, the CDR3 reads TGTGCCAGCAGCTTCAGGACAGTCCGTAAATCCTACGAGCAGTACTTC.

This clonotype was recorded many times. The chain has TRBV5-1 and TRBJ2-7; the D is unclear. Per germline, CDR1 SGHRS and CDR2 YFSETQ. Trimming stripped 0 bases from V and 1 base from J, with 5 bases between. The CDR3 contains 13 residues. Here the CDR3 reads CASSLDGSYEQYF. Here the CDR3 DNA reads TGCGCCAGCAGCTTGGACGGTTCCTACGAGCAGTACTTC.

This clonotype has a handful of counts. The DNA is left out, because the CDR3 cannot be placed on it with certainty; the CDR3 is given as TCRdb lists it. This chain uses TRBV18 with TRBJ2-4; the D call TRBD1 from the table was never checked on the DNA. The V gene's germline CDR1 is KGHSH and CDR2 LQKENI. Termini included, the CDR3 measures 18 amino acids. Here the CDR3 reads CASSPLFGPEGAKNIQYF.

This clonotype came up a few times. This CDR3 is CASSTRRGEVYNEQFF. DNA for the CDR3: TGTGCCAGCAGCACGCGACGGGGGGAGGTCTACAATGAGCAGTTCTTC. The chain employs TRBV5-4 and TRBJ2-1; TRBD2 matches 7 bases. The V gene end was trimmed by 4 bases and the J gene end by 3 bases; junction bases not matched to a gene: 10. Germline CDR1 and CDR2: SGHNT and YYREEE (reference sequence). CDR3 length: 16 amino acids.

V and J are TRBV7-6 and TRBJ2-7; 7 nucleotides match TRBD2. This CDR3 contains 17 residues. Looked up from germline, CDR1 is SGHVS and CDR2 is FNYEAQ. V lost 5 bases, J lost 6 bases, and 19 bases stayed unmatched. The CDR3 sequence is CASSPNPLREIYPEQYF. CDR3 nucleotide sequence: TGTGCCAGCAGCCCGAATCCCCTGCGGGAGATATACCCCGAGCAGTACTTC.

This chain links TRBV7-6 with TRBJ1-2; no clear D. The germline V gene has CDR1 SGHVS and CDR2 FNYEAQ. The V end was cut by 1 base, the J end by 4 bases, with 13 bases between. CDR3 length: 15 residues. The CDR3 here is CASSLEAGGGYGYTF. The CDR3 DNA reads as TGTGCCAGCAGCTTAGAGGCGGGAGGAGGCTATGGCTACACCTTC. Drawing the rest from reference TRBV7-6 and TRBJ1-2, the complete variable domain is GAGVSQSPRYKVTKRGQDVALRCDPISGHVSLYWYRQALGQGPEFLTYFNYEAQQDKSGLPNDRFSAERPEGSISTLTIQRTEQRDSAMYRCASSLEAGGGYGYTFGSGTRLTVV.

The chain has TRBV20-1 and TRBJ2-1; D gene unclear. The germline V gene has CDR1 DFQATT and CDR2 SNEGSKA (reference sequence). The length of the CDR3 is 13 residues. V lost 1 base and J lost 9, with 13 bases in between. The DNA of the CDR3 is TGCAGTGCTAGAGTTTCGGGCCCTCTTGAGCAGTTCTTC. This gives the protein CSARVSGPLEQFF.

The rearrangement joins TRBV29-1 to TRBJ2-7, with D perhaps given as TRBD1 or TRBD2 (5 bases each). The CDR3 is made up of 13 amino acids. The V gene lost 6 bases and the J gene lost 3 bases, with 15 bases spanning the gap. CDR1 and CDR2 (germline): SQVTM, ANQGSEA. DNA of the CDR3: TGCAGCGTGCTGGGGGAATCCGACTACGAGCAGTACTTC. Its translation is CSVLGESDYEQYF.

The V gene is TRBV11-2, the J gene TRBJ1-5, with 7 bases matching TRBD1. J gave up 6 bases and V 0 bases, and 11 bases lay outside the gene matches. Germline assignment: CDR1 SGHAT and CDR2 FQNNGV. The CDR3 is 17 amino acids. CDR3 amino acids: CASSLDAGQGVSQPQHF. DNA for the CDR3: TGTGCCAGCAGCTTAGATGCCGGCCAGGGGGTGTCTCAGCCCCAGCATTTT.

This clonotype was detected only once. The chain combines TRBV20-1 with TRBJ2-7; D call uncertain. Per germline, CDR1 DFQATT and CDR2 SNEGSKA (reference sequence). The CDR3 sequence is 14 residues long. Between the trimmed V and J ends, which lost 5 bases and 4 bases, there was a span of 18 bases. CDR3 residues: CSAPIFQAEYEQYF. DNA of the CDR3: TGCAGTGCTCCTATCTTCCAGGCCGAGTACGAGCAGTACTTC.

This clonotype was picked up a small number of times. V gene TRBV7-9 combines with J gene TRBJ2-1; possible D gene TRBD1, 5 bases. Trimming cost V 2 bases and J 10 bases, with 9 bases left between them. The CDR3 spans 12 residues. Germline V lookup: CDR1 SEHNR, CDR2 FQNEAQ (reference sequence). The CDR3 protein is CASSLSDIEQFF. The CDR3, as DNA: TGTGCCAGCAGCTTATCGGACATCGAGCAGTTCTTC.

CDR3 sequence (DNA): TGTGCCAGCAGGGAAAGACAGGAGCAGTTCTTC. Its translation: CASRERQEQFF. The J gene is TRBJ2-1, the V gene TRBV2; weak D call: TRBD1 (5 bases). The V end lost 6 bases, the J end lost 10 bases, and 10 bases lay between the germline ends. The CDR3 runs to 11 residues. Germline CDR1 SNHLY, CDR2 FYNNEI.

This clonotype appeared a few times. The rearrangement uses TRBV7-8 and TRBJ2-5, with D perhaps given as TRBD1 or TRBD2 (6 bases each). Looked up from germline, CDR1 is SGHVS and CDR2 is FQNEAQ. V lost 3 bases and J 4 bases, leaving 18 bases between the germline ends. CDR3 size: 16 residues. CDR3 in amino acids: CASSFVGGSHGETQYF. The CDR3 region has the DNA TGTGCCAGCAGCTTTGTAGGGGGGAGTCATGGAGAGACCCAGTACTTC.

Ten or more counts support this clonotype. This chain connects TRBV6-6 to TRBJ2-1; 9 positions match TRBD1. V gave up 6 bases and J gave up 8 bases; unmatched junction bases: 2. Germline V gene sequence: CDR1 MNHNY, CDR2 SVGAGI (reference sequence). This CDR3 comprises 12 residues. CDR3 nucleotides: TGTGCCAGCAGCAGGACAGGGGATGAGCAGTTCTTC. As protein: CASSRTGDEQFF.

The CDR3 bases are TGTGCCTCTAACGGGGCTAGCGGGAGGACAGATACGCAGTATTTT. Translation: CASNGASGRTDTQYF. The V gene is TRBV7-2, the J gene TRBJ2-3, with 11 bases aligning to TRBD2. The ends lost 11 bases at V and 3 bases at J; junction bases unmatched: 10. The CDR3 totals 15 residues. CDR1 SGHTA and CDR2 FQGNSA come from the germline V gene.

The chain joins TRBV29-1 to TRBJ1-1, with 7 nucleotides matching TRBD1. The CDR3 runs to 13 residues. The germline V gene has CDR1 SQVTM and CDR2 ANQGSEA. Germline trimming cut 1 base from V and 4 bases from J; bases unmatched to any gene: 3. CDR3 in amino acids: CSVEVDRATEAFF. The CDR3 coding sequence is TGCAGCGTTGAAGTTGACAGGGCCACTGAAGCTTTCTTT.

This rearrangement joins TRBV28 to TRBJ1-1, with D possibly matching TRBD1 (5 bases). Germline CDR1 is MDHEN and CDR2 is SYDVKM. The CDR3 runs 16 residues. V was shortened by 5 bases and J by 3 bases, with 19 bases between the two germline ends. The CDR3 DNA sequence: TGTGCCAGCAGTACCGCCGGGGCTTCGCCAGACACTGAAGCTTTCTTT. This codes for CASSTAGASPDTEAFF.

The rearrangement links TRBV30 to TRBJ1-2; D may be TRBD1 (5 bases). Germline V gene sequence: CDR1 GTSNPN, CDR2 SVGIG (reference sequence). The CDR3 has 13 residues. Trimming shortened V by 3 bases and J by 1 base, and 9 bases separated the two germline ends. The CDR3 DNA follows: TGTGCCTGGAGAGGGACGGGTAACTATGGCTACACCTTC. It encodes CAWRGTGNYGYTF.

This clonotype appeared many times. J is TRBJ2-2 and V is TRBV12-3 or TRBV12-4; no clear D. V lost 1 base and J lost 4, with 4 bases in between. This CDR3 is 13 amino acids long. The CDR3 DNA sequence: TGTGCCAGCAGTTTAGGAGCCACCGGGGAGCTGTTTTTT. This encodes CASSLGATGELFF.

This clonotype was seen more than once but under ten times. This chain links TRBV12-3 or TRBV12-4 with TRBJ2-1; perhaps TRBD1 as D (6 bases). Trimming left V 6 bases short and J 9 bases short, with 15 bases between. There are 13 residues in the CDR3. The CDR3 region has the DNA TGTGCCAGCAGGGGAGTTGGGGGCAGTGAGCAGTTCTTC. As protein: CASRGVGGSEQFF.

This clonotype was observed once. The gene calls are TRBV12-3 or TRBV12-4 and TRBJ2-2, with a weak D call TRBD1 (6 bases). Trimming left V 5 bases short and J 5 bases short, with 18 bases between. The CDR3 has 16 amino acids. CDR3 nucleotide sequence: TGTGCCAGCAGTACACCTCAGGGGAAATCTACCGGGGAGCTGTTTTTT. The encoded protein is CASSTPQGKSTGELFF.

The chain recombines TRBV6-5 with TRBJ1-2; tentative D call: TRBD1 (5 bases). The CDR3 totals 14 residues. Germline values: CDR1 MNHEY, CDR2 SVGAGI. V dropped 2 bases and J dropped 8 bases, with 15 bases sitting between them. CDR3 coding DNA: TGTGCCAGCAGTTACGGGACCACTCTATCGGGCTACACCTTC. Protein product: CASSYGTTLSGYTF.